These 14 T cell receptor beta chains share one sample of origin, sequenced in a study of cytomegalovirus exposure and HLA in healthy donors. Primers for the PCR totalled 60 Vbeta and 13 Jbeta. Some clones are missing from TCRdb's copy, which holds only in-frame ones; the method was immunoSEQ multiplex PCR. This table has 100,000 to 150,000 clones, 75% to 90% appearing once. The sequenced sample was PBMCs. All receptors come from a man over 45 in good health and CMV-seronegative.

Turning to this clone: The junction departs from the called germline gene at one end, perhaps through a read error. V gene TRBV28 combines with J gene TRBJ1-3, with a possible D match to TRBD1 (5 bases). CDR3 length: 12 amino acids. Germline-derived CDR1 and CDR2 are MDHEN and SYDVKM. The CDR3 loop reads CASSPTGNAIYF. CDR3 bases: TGTGCCAGCAGTCCAACAGGAAACGCCATATATTTT.

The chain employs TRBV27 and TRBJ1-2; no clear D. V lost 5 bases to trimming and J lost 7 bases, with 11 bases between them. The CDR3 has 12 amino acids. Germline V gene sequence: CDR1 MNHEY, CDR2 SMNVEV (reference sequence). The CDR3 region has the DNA TGTGCCAGCAGTACTATCCCGGGTGGCTACACCTTC. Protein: CASSTIPGGYTF.

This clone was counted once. CDR3 DNA: TGTGCCAGCAGCTTTAGACTAAACAATGAGCAGTTCTTC. Translated: CASSFRLNNEQFF. The chain joins TRBV7-2 to TRBJ2-1; D might be TRBD2 (5 bases). The length of the CDR3 is 13 residues. CDR1 and CDR2 from the germline V gene are SGHTA and FQGNSA. V was trimmed by 3 bases and J by 5 bases, leaving 8 bases between them.

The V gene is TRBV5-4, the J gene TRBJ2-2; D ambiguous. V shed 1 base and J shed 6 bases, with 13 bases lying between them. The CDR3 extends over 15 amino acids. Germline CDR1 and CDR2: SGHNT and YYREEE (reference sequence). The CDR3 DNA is TGTGCCAGCAGCTTGTCACCCAGAGAGGCCGGGGAGCTGTTTTTT. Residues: CASSLSPREAGELFF.

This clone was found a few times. CDR3: CASSQIMGGYNSPLHF. CDR3 nucleotides: TGTGCCAGCAGCCAAATAATGGGGGGTTATAATTCACCCCTCCACTTT. This chain joins TRBV4-2 and TRBJ1-6; TRBD1 might be the D (5 bases). The CDR3 extends over 16 amino acids. Deletions cut 2 bases from V and 4 bases from J, with 12 bases between. Germline CDR1 reads LGHNA; CDR2 reads YNFKEQ.

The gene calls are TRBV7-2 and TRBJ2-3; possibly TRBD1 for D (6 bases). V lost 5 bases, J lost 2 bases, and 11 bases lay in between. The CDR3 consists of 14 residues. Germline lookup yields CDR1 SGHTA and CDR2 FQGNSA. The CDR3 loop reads CASSHGQFTDTQYF. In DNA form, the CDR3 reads TGTGCCAGCAGCCACGGACAGTTCACAGATACGCAGTATTTT.

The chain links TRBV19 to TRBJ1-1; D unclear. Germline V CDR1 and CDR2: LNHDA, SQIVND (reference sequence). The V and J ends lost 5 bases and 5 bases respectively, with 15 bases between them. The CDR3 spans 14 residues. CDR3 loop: CASSPLGAVTEAFF. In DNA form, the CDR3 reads TGTGCCAGTAGTCCTCTGGGTGCGGTTACTGAAGCTTTCTTT.

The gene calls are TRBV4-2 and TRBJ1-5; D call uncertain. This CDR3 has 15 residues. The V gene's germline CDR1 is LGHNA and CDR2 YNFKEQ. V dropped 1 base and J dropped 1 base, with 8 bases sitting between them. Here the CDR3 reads CASSQVEGSNQPQHF. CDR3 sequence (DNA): TGTGCCAGCAGCCAAGTCGAGGGCAGCAATCAGCCCCAGCATTTT.

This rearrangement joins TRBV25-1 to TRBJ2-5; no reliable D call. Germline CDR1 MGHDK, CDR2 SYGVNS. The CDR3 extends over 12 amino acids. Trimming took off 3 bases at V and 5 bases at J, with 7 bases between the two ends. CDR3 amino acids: CASSDPSETQYF. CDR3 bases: TGTGCCAGCAGTGACCCTTCGGAGACCCAGTACTTC.

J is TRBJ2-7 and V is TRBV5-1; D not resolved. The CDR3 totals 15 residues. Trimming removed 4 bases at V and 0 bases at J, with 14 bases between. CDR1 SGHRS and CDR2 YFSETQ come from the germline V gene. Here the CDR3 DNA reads TGCGCCAGCAGCCCGAGCGCGACCAGCTCCTACGAGCAGTACTTC. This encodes CASSPSATSSYEQYF.

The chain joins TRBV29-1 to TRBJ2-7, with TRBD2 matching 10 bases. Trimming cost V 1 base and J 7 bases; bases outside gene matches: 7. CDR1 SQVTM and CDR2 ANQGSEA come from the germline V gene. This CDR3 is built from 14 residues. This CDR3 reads CSVEGGAGGEEQYF. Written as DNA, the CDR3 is TGCAGCGTTGAAGGCGGAGCGGGAGGGGAGGAGCAGTACTTC.

This chain's CDR3 is CASSTPTDTEQFF. The CDR3 coding sequence is TGTGCCAGCAGTACCCCGACAGATACTGAGCAGTTCTTC. V and J are TRBV27 and TRBJ2-1; weak D call: TRBD1 (5 bases). CDR3 length equals 13 residues. Trimming took 5 bases from V and 9 from J, leaving 14 bases between them. Germline V CDR1 and CDR2: MNHEY, SMNVEV (reference sequence).

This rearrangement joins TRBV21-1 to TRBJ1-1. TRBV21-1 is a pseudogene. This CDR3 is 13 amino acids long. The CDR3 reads CASSKIFPGGAFF. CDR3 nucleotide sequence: TGTGCCAGCAGCAAAATCTTCCCGGGGGGAGCTTTCTTT.

Written as DNA, the CDR3 is TGCGCCAGCAGCCAACAGGGCCCGAGCACCGGGGAGCTGTTTTTT. Translation gives CASSQQGPSTGELFF. The chain carries TRBV4-1 and TRBJ2-2; maybe TRBD1 (5 bases). This CDR3 comprises 15 residues. V lost 2 bases and J 4 bases, leaving 11 bases between the germline ends. Germline values: CDR1 MGHRA, CDR2 YSYEKL.